This T cell receptor beta chain was captured in a study of blood T cell repertoires in COVID-19. Study in general: Samples came from the United States, Italy and Spain, spanning acute and convalescent COVID-19.

The table came from immunoSEQ multiplex PCR; TCRdb's copy has only in-frame clones and leaves some out. The repertoire holds fewer than 110,000 clones, with roughly 90% as singletons. The CDR3 runs 13 residues. V lost 5 bases, J lost 5 bases, and 12 bases lay in between. Germline CDR1 SEHNR, CDR2 FQNEAQ (reference sequence). The receptor comes from a woman aged 55-70 years with acute or convalescent COVID-19. The rearrangement links TRBV7-9 to TRBJ2-5; weak D call: TRBD1 (6 bases). Sequenced input: peripheral blood. CDR3 in DNA: TGTGCCAGCAGCGTCACAGGGCGGGAGACCCAGTACTTC. As protein: CASSVTGRETQYF.